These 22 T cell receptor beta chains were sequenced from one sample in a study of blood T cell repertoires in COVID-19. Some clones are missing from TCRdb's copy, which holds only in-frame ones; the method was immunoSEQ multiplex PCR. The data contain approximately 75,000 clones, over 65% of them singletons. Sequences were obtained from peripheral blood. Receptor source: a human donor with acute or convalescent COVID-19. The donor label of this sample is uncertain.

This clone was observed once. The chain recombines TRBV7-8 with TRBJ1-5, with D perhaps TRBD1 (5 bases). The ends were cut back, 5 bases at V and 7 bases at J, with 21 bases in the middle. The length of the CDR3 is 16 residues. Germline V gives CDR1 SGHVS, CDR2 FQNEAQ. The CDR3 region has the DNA TGTGCCAGCAGCCTCAGAATGGGGCAGGGATTCCAGCCCCAGCATTTT. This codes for CASSLRMGQGFQPQHF.

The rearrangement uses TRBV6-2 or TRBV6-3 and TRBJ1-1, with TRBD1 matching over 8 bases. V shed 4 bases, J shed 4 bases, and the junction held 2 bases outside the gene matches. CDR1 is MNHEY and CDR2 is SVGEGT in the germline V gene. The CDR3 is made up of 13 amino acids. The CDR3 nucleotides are TGTGCCAGCAGTTTGACAGGGGCCACTGAAGCTTTCTTT. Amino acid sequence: CASSLTGATEAFF.

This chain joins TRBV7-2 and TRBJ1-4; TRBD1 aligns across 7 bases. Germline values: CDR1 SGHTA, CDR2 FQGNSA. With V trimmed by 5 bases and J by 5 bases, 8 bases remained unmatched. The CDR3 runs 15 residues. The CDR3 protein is CASSTQTGFNEKLFF. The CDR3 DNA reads TGTGCCAGCAGCACCCAGACAGGGTTCAATGAAAAACTGTTTTTT.

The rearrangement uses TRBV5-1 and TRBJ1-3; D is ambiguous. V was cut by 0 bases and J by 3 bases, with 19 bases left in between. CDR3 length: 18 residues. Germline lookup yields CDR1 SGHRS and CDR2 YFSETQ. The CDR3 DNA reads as TGCGCCAGCAGCTTGGTGGGCTTCCCCTCCTCTGATGGAAACACCATATATTTT. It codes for CASSLVGFPSSDGNTIYF.

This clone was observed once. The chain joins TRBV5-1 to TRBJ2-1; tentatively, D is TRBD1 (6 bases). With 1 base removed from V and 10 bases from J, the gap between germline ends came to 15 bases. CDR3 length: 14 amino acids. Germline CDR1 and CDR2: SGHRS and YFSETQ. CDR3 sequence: CASSLTPRQDEQFF. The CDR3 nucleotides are TGCGCCAGCAGCTTGACCCCTCGACAGGACGAGCAGTTCTTC.

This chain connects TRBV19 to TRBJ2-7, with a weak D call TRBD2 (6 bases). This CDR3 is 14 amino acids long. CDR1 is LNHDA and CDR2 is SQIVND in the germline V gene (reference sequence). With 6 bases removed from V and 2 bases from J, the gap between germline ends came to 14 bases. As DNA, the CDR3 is TGTGCCAGTAGGAGCGAGGGAGGCGCCTACGAGCAGTACTTC. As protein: CASRSEGGAYEQYF.

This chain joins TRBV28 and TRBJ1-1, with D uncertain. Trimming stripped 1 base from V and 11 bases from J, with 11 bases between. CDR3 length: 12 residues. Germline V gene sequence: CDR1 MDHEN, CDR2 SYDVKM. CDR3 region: CASSLSLAAAFF. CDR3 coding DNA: TGTGCCAGCAGTTTATCTCTTGCGGCGGCTTTCTTT.

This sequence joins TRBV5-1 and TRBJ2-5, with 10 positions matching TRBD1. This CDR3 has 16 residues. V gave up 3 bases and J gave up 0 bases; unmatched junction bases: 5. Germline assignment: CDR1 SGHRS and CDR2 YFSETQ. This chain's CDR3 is CASSYQGQGNQETQYF. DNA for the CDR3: TGCGCCAGCAGCTACCAGGGACAGGGGAACCAAGAGACCCAGTACTTC. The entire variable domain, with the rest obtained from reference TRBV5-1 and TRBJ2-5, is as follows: KAGVTQTPRYLIKTRGQQVTLSCSPISGHRSVSWYQQTPGQGLQFLFEYFSETQRNKGNFPGRFSGRQFSNSRSEMNVSTLELGDSALYLCASSYQGQGNQETQYFGPGTRLLVL.

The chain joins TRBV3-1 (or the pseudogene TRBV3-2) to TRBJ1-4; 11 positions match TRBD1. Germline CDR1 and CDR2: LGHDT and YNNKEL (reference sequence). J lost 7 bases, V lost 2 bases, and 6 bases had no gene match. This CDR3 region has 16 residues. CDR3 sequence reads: CASSQKAGTGGEKLFF. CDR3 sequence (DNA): TGTGCCAGCAGCCAAAAGGCGGGGACAGGGGGTGAAAAACTGTTTTTT.

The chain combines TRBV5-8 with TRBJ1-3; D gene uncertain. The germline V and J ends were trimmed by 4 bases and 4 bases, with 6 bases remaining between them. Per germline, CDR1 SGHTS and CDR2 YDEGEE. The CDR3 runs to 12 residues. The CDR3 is CASSGRGNTIYF. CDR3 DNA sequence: TGTGCCAGCAGCGGGAGAGGAAACACCATATATTTT.

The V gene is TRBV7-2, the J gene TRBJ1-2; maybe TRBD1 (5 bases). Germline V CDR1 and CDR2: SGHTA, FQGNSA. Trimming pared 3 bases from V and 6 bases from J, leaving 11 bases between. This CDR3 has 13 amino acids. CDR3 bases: TGTGCCAGCAGCTTTGGGGGGGAGGATGGCTACACCTTC. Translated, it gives CASSFGGEDGYTF.

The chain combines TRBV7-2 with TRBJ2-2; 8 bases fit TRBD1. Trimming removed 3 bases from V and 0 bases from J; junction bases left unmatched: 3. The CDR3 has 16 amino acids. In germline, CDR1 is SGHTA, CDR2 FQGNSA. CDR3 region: CASSLTGDPNTGELFF. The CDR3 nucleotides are TGTGCCAGCAGCTTGACAGGGGATCCGAACACCGGGGAGCTGTTTTTT.

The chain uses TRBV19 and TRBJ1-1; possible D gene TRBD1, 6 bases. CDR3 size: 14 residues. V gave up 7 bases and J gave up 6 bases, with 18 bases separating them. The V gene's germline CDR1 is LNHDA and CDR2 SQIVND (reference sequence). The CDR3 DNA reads TGTGCCAGTAAGACCGCGGACAGCTACTCTGAAGCTTTCTTT. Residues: CASKTADSYSEAFF.

The DNA of the CDR3 is TGTGCCAGCAGCGTACGACAGCAGTCCTTCTCTGGGGCCAACGTCCTGACTTTC. Translation gives CASSVRQQSFSGANVLTF. This chain uses TRBV2 with TRBJ2-6; tentatively, D is TRBD1 (5 bases). This CDR3 has 18 residues. The germline CDR1 and CDR2 sequences are SNHLY and FYNNEI. The ends were cut back, 6 bases at V and 0 bases at J, with 18 bases in the middle.

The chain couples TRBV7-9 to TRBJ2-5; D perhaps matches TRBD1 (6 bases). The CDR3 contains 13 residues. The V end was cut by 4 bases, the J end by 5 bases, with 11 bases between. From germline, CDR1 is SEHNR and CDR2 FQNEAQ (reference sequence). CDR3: CASSWTAWETQYF. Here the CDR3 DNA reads TGTGCCAGCAGCTGGACAGCTTGGGAGACCCAGTACTTC.

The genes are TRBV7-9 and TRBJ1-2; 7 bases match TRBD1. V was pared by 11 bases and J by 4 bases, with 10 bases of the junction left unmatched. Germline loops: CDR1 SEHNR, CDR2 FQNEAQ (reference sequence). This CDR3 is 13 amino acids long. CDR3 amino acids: CAGGTGTVYGYTF. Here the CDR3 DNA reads TGTGCCGGGGGGACCGGGACAGTCTATGGCTACACCTTC.

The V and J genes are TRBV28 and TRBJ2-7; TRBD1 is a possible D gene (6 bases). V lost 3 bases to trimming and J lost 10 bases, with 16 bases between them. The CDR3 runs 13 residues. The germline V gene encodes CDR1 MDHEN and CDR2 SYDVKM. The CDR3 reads CASSLGQWLLQYF. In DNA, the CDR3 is TGTGCCAGCAGTTTGGGACAATGGCTTCTCCAGTACTTC. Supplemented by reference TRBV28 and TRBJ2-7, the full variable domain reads DVKVTQSSRYLVKRTGEKVFLECVQDMDHENMFWYRQDPGLGLRLIYFSYDVKMKEKGDIPEGYSVSREKKERFSLILESASTNQTSMYLCASSLGQWLLQYFGPGTRLTVT.

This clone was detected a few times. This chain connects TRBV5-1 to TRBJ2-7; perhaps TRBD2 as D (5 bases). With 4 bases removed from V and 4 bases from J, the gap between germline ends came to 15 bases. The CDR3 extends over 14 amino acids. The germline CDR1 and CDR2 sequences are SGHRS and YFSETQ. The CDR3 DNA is TGCGCCAGCAGCCCTGAGGCGGGTAGGTACGAGCAGTACTTC. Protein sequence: CASSPEAGRYEQYF.

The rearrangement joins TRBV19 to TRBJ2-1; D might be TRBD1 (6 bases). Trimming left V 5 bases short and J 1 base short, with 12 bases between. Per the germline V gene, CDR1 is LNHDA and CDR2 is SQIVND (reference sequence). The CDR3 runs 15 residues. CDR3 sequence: CASSSRQASYNEQFF. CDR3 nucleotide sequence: TGTGCCAGTAGTTCACGACAGGCGTCCTACAATGAGCAGTTCTTC.

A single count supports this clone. This CDR3 reads CASSPGATDTQYF. DNA of the CDR3: TGCGCCAGCAGCCCAGGGGCCACAGATACGCAGTATTTT. The V call is TRBV5-1, the J call TRBJ2-3; possible D gene TRBD1, 6 bases. The CDR3 is made up of 13 amino acids. In germline, CDR1 is SGHRS, CDR2 YFSETQ. V was pared by 4 bases and J by 2 bases, with 8 bases between.

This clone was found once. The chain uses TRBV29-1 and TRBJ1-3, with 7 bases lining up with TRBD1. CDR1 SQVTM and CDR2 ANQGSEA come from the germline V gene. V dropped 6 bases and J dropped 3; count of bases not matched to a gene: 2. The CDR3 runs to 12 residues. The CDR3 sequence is CSVTGLGNTIYF. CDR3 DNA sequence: TGCAGCGTGACAGGGCTTGGAAACACCATATATTTT.

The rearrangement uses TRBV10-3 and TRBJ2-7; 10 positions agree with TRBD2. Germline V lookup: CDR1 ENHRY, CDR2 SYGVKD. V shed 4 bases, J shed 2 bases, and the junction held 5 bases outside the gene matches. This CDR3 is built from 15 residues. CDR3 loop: CAISASSGRAYEQYF. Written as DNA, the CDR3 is TGTGCCATCAGTGCGTCTAGCGGGAGAGCCTACGAGCAGTACTTC.